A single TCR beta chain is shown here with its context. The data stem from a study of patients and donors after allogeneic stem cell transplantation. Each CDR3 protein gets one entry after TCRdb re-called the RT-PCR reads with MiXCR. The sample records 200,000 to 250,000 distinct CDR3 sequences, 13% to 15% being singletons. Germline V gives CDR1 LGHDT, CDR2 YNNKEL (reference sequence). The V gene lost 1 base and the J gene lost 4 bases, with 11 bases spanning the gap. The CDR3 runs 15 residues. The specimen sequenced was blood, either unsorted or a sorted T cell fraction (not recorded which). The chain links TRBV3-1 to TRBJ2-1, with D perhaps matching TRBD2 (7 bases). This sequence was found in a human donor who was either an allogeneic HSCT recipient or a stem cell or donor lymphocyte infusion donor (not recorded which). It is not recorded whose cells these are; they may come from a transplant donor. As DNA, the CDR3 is TGTGCCAGCAGCCAAGGCGGGGGCCTTTACAATGAGCAGTTCTTC. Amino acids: CASSQGGGLYNEQFF.